These 15 T cell receptor beta chains originate from one sample sequenced in a study of shared clonotypes between healthy human individuals. Sequenced by immunoSEQ multiplex PCR; TCRdb stores in-frame clones only, minus some. Of about a million clones in the sample, 77% were seen once. Specimen: memory CD4+ T cells from PBMCs. As for subset: CD45RA-negative fraction. These receptors came from a man in his late teens or twenties in good health. Some clones in this sample may be carry-over from other donors' samples.

This clone was detected a few times. The V call is TRBV28, the J call TRBJ2-5; 10 nucleotides line up with TRBD1. The J call may be mistaken, given a closer DNA end match to TRBJ2-7. Germline lookup yields CDR1 MDHEN and CDR2 SYDVKM. This CDR3 contains 14 residues. CDR3 region: CASSETGGKYEQYF. CDR3 coding DNA: TGTGCCAGCAGTGAGACAGGGGGCAAGTACGAGCAGTACTTC.

This clone was found once. This chain connects TRBV9 to TRBJ1-2; no firm D call. V lost 0 bases and J 8 bases, leaving 20 bases between the germline ends. From germline, CDR1 is SGDLS and CDR2 YYNGEE. The CDR3 covers 16 residues. The CDR3: CASSVAPVGRVDGYTF. CDR3 DNA: TGTGCCAGCAGCGTAGCTCCGGTAGGGAGGGTTGACGGCTACACCTTC.

Note on this clone: The sample contains more than one DNA sequence encoding this CDR3. V is TRBV7-2 and J is TRBJ1-2; D uncertain. Germline CDR1 and CDR2: SGHTA and FQGNSA. The CDR3 covers 13 residues. V was pared by 0 bases and J by 4 bases, with 6 bases between. The CDR3 nucleotides read TGTGCCAGCAGCTTAGCCGGAGCCTATGGCTACACCTTC. Translated: CASSLAGAYGYTF.

The CDR3 loop is CAWSVPGRETQYF. The CDR3 DNA reads TGTGCCTGGAGTGTACCTGGCCGGGAGACCCAGTACTTC. The chain has TRBV30 and TRBJ2-5; D not resolved. Germline CDR1 reads GTSNPN; CDR2 reads SVGIG (reference sequence). With 0 bases removed from V and 5 bases from J, the gap between germline ends came to 10 bases. The length of the CDR3 is 13 residues.

The V gene is TRBV10-3, the J gene TRBJ2-7; TRBD1 aligns across 8 bases. This CDR3 region has 13 residues. Germline CDR1 and CDR2: ENHRY and SYGVKD. The junction had 4 bases not matched to a gene; V was cut back by 6 bases and J by 3 bases. The CDR3 DNA is TGTGCCATCAGGGGACAGGTAAACTACGAGCAGTACTTC. Its protein is CAIRGQVNYEQYF.

The chain links TRBV7-3 to TRBJ2-6, with TRBD1 matching 9 bases. Germline V gives CDR1 SGHTA, CDR2 FQGTGA. CDR3 length equals 19 residues. The junction had 10 bases not matched to a gene; V was cut back by 4 bases and J by 0 bases. The chain's CDR3 is CASSSAPTGGYSGANVLTF. The CDR3 nucleotides are TGTGCCAGCAGCTCAGCCCCGACAGGGGGGTACTCTGGGGCCAACGTCCTGACTTTC.

The chain combines TRBV4-1 with TRBJ2-3; TRBD1 aligns across 9 bases. The CDR3 totals 13 residues. V trimming: 8 bases; J trimming: 2 bases; junction bases outside the gene matches: 2. Germline lookup yields CDR1 MGHRA and CDR2 YSYEKL. The CDR3 coding sequence is TGCGCCAGCGGGACAGGGAACACAGATACGCAGTATTTT. Its translation is CASGTGNTDTQYF.

This clone was observed once. The rearrangement joins TRBV20-1 to TRBJ2-5; D ambiguous. CDR1 is DFQATT, CDR2 SNEGSKA, per germline (reference sequence). The CDR3 covers 11 residues. With 3 bases removed from V and 4 bases from J, the gap between germline ends came to 6 bases. CDR3 coding DNA: TGCAGTGCTAGCGCCGGAGAGACCCAGTACTTC. Its translation: CSASAGETQYF.

The chain employs TRBV6-6 and TRBJ1-5, with D possibly matching TRBD1 (5 bases). Trimming stripped 7 bases from V and 1 base from J, with 11 bases between. CDR3 size: 14 residues. CDR1 and CDR2 from the germline V gene are MNHNY and SVGAGI (reference sequence). In DNA, the CDR3 is TGTGCCAGCAAGGGGAGACAGAGCAATCAGCCCCAGCATTTT. Amino acid sequence: CASKGRQSNQPQHF.

The rearrangement uses TRBV7-2 and TRBJ1-1; 8 bases fit TRBD1. The J segment lost 6 bases and the V segment lost 4 bases, leaving 10 bases of the junction unmatched. The germline gives CDR1 SGHTA, CDR2 FQGNSA. The CDR3 covers 15 residues. The DNA for the CDR3 is TGTGCCAGCAGCTCGGACAGGGTGGGGGTGTCTGAAGCTTTCTTT. It translates to CASSSDRVGVSEAFF.

This chain links TRBV29-1 with TRBJ2-3; D is undetermined. The V gene lost 1 base and the J gene lost 1 base, with 6 bases spanning the gap. The CDR3 is 13 amino acids. Germline V gene lookup returns CDR1 SQVTM and CDR2 ANQGSEA. As DNA, the CDR3 is TGCAGCGTTGAAGGGCTAGGCACAGATACGCAGTATTTT. As protein: CSVEGLGTDTQYF.

This clone was seen a few times. Other nucleotide sequences in the sample specify the same CDR3. This chain uses TRBV30 with TRBJ1-5, with a weak D call TRBD1 (5 bases). Trimming removed 1 base at V and 3 bases at J, with 7 bases between. The CDR3 consists of 13 residues. Germline V gene lookup returns CDR1 GTSNPN and CDR2 SVGIG (reference sequence). The CDR3 bases are TGTGCCTGGAGTGGACAGACCAATCAGCCCCAGCATTTT. Its protein product is CAWSGQTNQPQHF.

This clone appeared a few times. The chain has TRBV7-8 and TRBJ1-2; D gene ambiguous. Deletions cut 1 base from V and 8 bases from J, with 11 bases between. The CDR3 is 13 residues long. Germline V gives CDR1 SGHVS, CDR2 FQNEAQ. CDR3 sequence (DNA): TGTGCCAGCAGCTTAGGGAGGGCGAGGGGCTACACCTTC. Amino acid sequence: CASSLGRARGYTF.

The chain is built from TRBV7-9 and TRBJ1-1, with D perhaps matching TRBD1 (6 bases). The CDR3 has 13 amino acids. Germline V gives CDR1 SEHNR, CDR2 FQNEAQ (reference sequence). The V end lost 3 bases, the J end lost 7 bases, and 12 bases lay between the germline ends. Here the CDR3 reads CASSFEGDREAFF. DNA of the CDR3: TGTGCCAGCAGCTTTGAGGGGGACCGTGAAGCTTTCTTT.

The chain combines TRBV5-6 with TRBJ2-3; 10 bases are shared with TRBD2. Per the germline V gene, CDR1 is SGHDT and CDR2 is YYEEEE. CDR3 size: 16 residues. V trimming: 0 bases; J trimming: 1 base; junction bases outside the gene matches: 2. This chain's CDR3 is CASSLALAGRTDTQYF. CDR3 coding DNA: TGTGCCAGCAGCTTGGCACTAGCGGGGCGCACAGATACGCAGTATTTT.